The entry below gives a single TCR beta chain sequence along with its context. The CDR3 covers 14 residues. After removal of 2 bases from V and 6 bases from J, the junction contained 2 bases not matched to a gene. In germline, CDR1 is MDHEN, CDR2 SYDVKM. The record originates from a study of blood T cell repertoires in COVID-19. In the study overall: The study drew acute and convalescent COVID-19 samples from the United States, Italy and Spain. T cells, B-cell-depleted T cells, or PBMCs supplied cDNA or gDNA.

As processed by the authors: Estimation of nucleated cell counts relied on the amplification of reference gene primers. Sequencing used immunoSEQ multiplex PCR; TCRdb keeps in-frame clones, though not all of them. That table furnishes V, J and clone size, whereas the DNA furnished D and trimming. The sample holds more than 300,000 clones, less than 90% seen once. Enrolled through a virtual design, the participants were between 18 and 89 years of age and came from some 25 US areas. V is TRBV28 and J is TRBJ1-5; 9 bases are shared with TRBD1. The sequenced material came from PBMCs or T cells enriched from blood (not recorded which). This clonotype was sampled from a woman between 50 and 59 years old who had recovered from COVID-19. The CDR3 coding sequence is TGTGCCAGCAGTTTAACAGGGGGCTTTCAGCCCCAGCATTTT. Its protein is CASSLTGGFQPQHF. Full variable domain (missing parts from reference TRBV28 and TRBJ1-5): DVKVTQSSRYLVKRTGEKVFLECVQDMDHENMFWYRQDPGLGLRLIYFSYDVKMKEKGDIPEGYSVSREKKERFSLILESASTNQTSMYLCASSLTGGFQPQHFGDGTRLSIL.